The rows below give T cell receptor beta chains drawn from one sample of a study of blood T cell repertoires in COVID-19. Here immunoSEQ multiplex PCR was the method, and the copy in TCRdb shows in-frame clones only, minus some. This sample yields fewer than 250,000 clones, of which about 83% are seen a single time; around 6.5% belongs to the top ten. The source material was PBMCs or T cells enriched from blood (not recorded which). These receptors were collected from a woman aged 35 to 49 who had recovered from COVID-19. Both conserved end residues are part of each CDR3. Each record gives: D gene, V gene, J gene, clone size, CDR3 length, CDR3 DNA, CDR3 protein. A D gene is named only where the DNA matches it firmly. The listing skips clone size in some rows; elsewhere it reads once, few, many or a size class.

TRBD2	TRBV18	TRBJ2-2	-	17	TGTGCCAGCTCCCGTGGACCAGCGGGAGGCGGAACCGGGGAGCTGTTTTTT	CASSRGPAGGGTGELFF
-	TRBV28	TRBJ2-1	-	15	TGTGCCAGCAGTTTCCCGACGTCCAGGGCAGGTGAGCAGTTCTTC	CASSFPTSRAGEQFF
-	TRBV18	TRBJ1-4	-	14	TGTGCCAGCTCACCACCGGACAGACCCGAAAAACTGTTTTTT	CASSPPDRPEKLFF
-	TRBV5-6	TRBJ2-3	-	14	TGTGCCAGCAGCCCTCACGGGAGCACAGATACGCAGTATTTT	CASSPHGSTDTQYF
-	TRBV7-5	TRBJ1-4	-	11	TGTGCCAGAAGCCACCCCCGGAAACTGTTTTTT	CARSHPRKLFF
-	TRBV6-2/TRBV6-3	TRBJ2-2	-	18	TGTGCCAGCAGTTTTTCCCTTTGGGACACCCCGAACACCGGGGAGCTGTTTTTT	CASSFSLWDTPNTGELFF
-	TRBV9	TRBJ2-7	-	15	TGTGCCAGCAGCGTAGGGCAGGGAATTTCCTACGAGCAGTACTTC	CASSVGQGISYEQYF
-	TRBV29-1	TRBJ1-2	-	13	TGCAGCGCAGTACGGACAGCTGACTATGGCTACACCTTC	CSAVRTADYGYTF
-	TRBV6-5	TRBJ1-3	-	12	TGTGCCAGCAGTCTCACAAGAAACACCATATATTTT	CASSLTRNTIYF
-	TRBV5-1	TRBJ2-5	-	16	TGCGCCAGCAGCTTGGGGGCGCGGGAAGAGGTGGAGACCCAGTACTTC	CASSLGAREEVETQYF
-	TRBV13	TRBJ2-3	-	15	TGTGCCAGCAGCTTAGCGGGGGTGAGCACAGATACGCAGTATTTT	CASSLAGVSTDTQYF
TRBD1	TRBV6-5	TRBJ1-4	-	14	TGTGCCAGCATTTCCAATCGCCCGGGACAGGGGCTGTTTTTT	CASISNRPGQGLFF
-	TRBV19	TRBJ1-1	-	16	TGTGCCAGTACCACAGGGAGAGGTCCGGGGAACACTGAAGCTTTCTTT	CASTTGRGPGNTEAFF
-	TRBV12-3/TRBV12-4	TRBJ1-2	-	12	TGTGCCAGCAGTTTAGGGCTGAATGGCTACACCTTC	CASSLGLNGYTF
TRBD2	TRBV15	TRBJ2-1	-	17	TGTGCCACCAGCAGAGATCAGCGGGAGTCCGGTGGCAATGAGCAGTTCTTC	CATSRDQRESGGNEQFF
-	TRBV4-1	TRBJ2-5	-	14	TGCGCCAGCAGCACCTACAGGGTCCTGGGGACCCAGTACTTC	CASSTYRVLGTQYF
-	TRBV20-1	TRBJ1-4	-	16	TGCAGTGCTAGTATCCCGGGTTTTGCAACTAATGAAAAACTGTTTTTT	CSASIPGFATNEKLFF
TRBD2	TRBV7-8	TRBJ2-2	-	19	TGTGCCAGCAGCACCTGGGGAAAAGGGACTAGCGGGCTCACCGGGGAGCTGTTTTTT	CASSTWGKGTSGLTGELFF
-	TRBV3-1/TRBV3-2	TRBJ1-5	-	15	TGTGCCAGCAGTCTCCAGGGAGGGCCCCATCAGCCCCAGCATTTT	CASSLQGGPHQPQHF
-	TRBV19	TRBJ1-5	-	14	TGTGCCAGTAGTATAGGACAGACAGTACGGCCCCAGCATTTT	CASSIGQTVRPQHF
TRBD2	TRBV5-4	TRBJ2-1	-	15	TGTGCCAGCAGCAGAGCGGGAGTGACCTACAATGAGCAGTTCTTC	CASSRAGVTYNEQFF
-	TRBV15	TRBJ2-1	-	13	TGTGCCTCCGCCGGTAGCTCCTACAATGAGCAGTTCTTC	CASAGSSYNEQFF
TRBD1	TRBV9	TRBJ1-2	-	14	TGTGCCAGCAGCATCCAACAGGGGGCCTATGGCTACACCTTC	CASSIQQGAYGYTF
-	TRBV2	TRBJ1-2	-	13	TGTGCCAGCAGATCGGACACCAACTATGGCTACACCTTC	CASRSDTNYGYTF
TRBD2	TRBV11-2	TRBJ2-1	few	15	TGTGCCAGCAGCCTCGGCGGGAGGCGATACAATGAGCAGTTCTTC	CASSLGGRRYNEQFF
TRBD1	TRBV10-3	TRBJ1-2	-	15	TGTGCCATCAGTGAGTCCGGACAGGGCGTCTATGGCTACACCTTC	CAISESGQGVYGYTF
TRBD2	TRBV7-8	TRBJ2-1	-	18	TGTGCCAGCAGCTTCAGGCTAGCGGGAGCTAGCTCCTACAATGAGCAGTTCTTC	CASSFRLAGASSYNEQFF
-	TRBV7-3	TRBJ1-1	-	13	TGTGCCAGCAGCCCAGAACAGGAAACTGAAGCTTTCTTT	CASSPEQETEAFF
TRBD2	TRBV18	TRBJ2-3	once	14	TGTGCCAGCTCACCAGTCCTAGCGGAAGATACGCAGTATTTT	CASSPVLAEDTQYF
-	TRBV7-8	TRBJ1-5	few	14	TGTGCCAGCAGCTTTACAGGGTTCAATCAGCCCCAGCATTTT	CASSFTGFNQPQHF
-	TRBV6-2/TRBV6-3	TRBJ2-1	few	14	TGTGCCAGCAGTTATCTAGCGCTCTACAATGAGCAGTTCTTC	CASSYLALYNEQFF
-	TRBV7-9	TRBJ1-6	-	14	TGTGCCAGCAGCTTACTGCGGGAGAATTCACCCCTCCACTTT	CASSLLRENSPLHF
TRBD2	TRBV7-8	TRBJ2-1	-	15	TGTGCCAGCAGATCAGCGGGAGGGCCCTACAATGAGCAGTTCTTC	CASRSAGGPYNEQFF
TRBD2	TRBV7-8	TRBJ2-7	-	16	TGTGCCAGCAGCATACGCGGTAGCGGGAGTTCCTACGAGCAGTACTTC	CASSIRGSGSSYEQYF
TRBD1	TRBV28	TRBJ1-3	-	17	TGTGCCAGCAGTCGGACAGGGCTTCAGAGCTCTGGAAACACCATATATTTT	CASSRTGLQSSGNTIYF